The subject of this entry is one TCR beta chain. Its antigen is as yet unknown. The source of the sample is a study of CD8 T cells in ankylosing spondylitis. Study outcomes and limitations: Disease-linked clones reportedly concentrated significantly in matched ankylosing spondylitis synovial fluid.

The CDR3 spans 13 residues. V gave up 5 bases and J gave up 0 bases, with 6 bases separating them. Germline V CDR1 and CDR2: SGHRS, YFSETQ. TCRdb reprocessed the 5' RACE reads with MiXCR, giving one entry per CDR3 protein. The sample contains more than 150,000 distinct CDR3 sequences, roughly 18% of which appear only once. The specimen sequenced was blood, either unsorted or a sorted T cell fraction (not recorded which). The chain carries TRBV5-1 and TRBJ1-3; D gene unclear. The receptor was derived from a male donor aged 10 to 35 with ankylosing spondylitis or in good health (not recorded which). CDR3 protein: CASRLSSGNTIYF. Written as DNA, the CDR3 is TGCGCCAGCAGACTCAGCTCTGGAAACACCATATATTTT.